A selection of T cell receptor beta chains follows, all from one sample in a study of blood T cell repertoires in COVID-19. Clones were sequenced by immunoSEQ multiplex PCR, and TCRdb holds only the in-frame ones, with some missing. The table has some 330,000 clones, 70% to 90% seen once; the top ten hold 1.5% to 2.5%. The sequencing input was PBMCs or T cells enriched from blood (not recorded which). These receptor sequences come from a man in his forties or fifties in a cohort exposed to, infected with or recovered from COVID-19 (not recorded which). Each CDR3 is given with its conserved first and last residue. The D gene is left open where the match is weak. Where a row states a size, it is once, few, many or the class of an expanded clone; other rows omit it.

d_call j_call v_call clone_size cdr3_nt cdr3_aa
. TRBJ2-3 TRBV7-2 . TGTGCCAGCAGACAAACCCCGAGCGGGAGCACAGATACGCAGTATTTT CASRQTPSGSTDTQYF
. TRBJ2-7 TRBV10-3 . TGTGCCATCAGCGGGACGGGGGCCTACGAGCAGTACTTC CAISGTGAYEQYF
TRBD2 TRBJ2-1 TRBV11-2 . TGTGCCAGCACCCCGACTAGCGGTACTCACAATGAGCAGTTCTTC CASTPTSGTHNEQFF
TRBD2 TRBJ2-1 TRBV29-1 once TGCAGCGCTCGAGCGGCTAGCGGGTCCTACAATGAGCAGTTCTTC CSARAASGSYNEQFF
TRBD2 TRBJ2-3 TRBV7-2 . TGTGCCAGCAGCTTAGGCGGGAGGGTCGGGGATACGCAGTATTTT CASSLGGRVGDTQYF
TRBD1 TRBJ2-7 TRBV7-9 once TGTGCCAGCAGCCCTAGGGACAGCTCCTACGAGCAGTACTTC CASSPRDSSYEQYF
. TRBJ1-6 TRBV7-9 . TGTGCCAGCAGCGAGAAACCAGGGGTGAATTCACCCCTCCACTTT CASSEKPGVNSPLHF
TRBD2 TRBJ2-7 TRBV6-5 . TGTGCCAGCAGTCCATTAGCGGGACGTAACTACGAGCAGTACTTC CASSPLAGRNYEQYF
. TRBJ2-7 TRBV3-1/TRBV3-2 . TGTGCCAGCAGCTATAGCTCCTACGAGCAGTACTTC CASSYSSYEQYF
. TRBJ2-1 TRBV7-3 . TGTGCCAGCAGCCCTTCAAGTGGTAGCATCTACAATGAGCAGTTCTTC CASSPSSGSIYNEQFF
TRBD2 TRBJ2-1 TRBV5-1 . TGCGCCAGCAGCTCCGGGACTAGCGGGAGTAGTCGCAATGAGCAGTTCTTC CASSSGTSGSSRNEQFF
. TRBJ2-7 TRBV28 . TGTGCCTGCACGAGGAGCTCCTACGAGCAGTACTTC CACTRSSYEQYF
. TRBJ1-1 TRBV2 . TGTGCCAGCAGTGAACAGGGAGGCACTGAAGCTTTCTTT CASSEQGGTEAFF
TRBD2 TRBJ2-3 TRBV7-2 . TGTGCCAGCAGCTTAGAGGGCGGGAGCTGGTCGGATACGCAGTATTTT CASSLEGGSWSDTQYF
. TRBJ1-1 TRBV7-9 . TGTGCCAGCAGCTTAGTCGGGGTGAACACTGAAGCTTTCTTT CASSLVGVNTEAFF
. TRBJ2-7 TRBV7-9 . TGTGCCAGCAGTGGAGCCCCTGCCTACGAGCAGTACTTC CASSGAPAYEQYF
. TRBJ2-1 TRBV7-8 . TGTGCCAGCAGCTTGGACAATACCTACAATGAGCAGTTCTTC CASSLDNTYNEQFF
TRBD1 TRBJ1-6 TRBV5-1 . TGCGCCAGCAGACCCGGGACAGGGATTTCACCCCTCCACTTT CASRPGTGISPLHF
TRBD1 TRBJ2-5 TRBV27 . TGTGCCAGCAGTACGGACCACCGGGACAGGCCTTTGTCCCAGTACTTC CASSTDHRDRPLSQYF
. TRBJ1-2 TRBV4-1 . TGCGCCAGCAGCCAAGACGAAGAGGGCTACACCTTC CASSQDEEGYTF
. TRBJ1-6 TRBV5-1 . TGCGCCAGCAGCTTGGATCCAGGCGTCAATTCACCCCTCCACTTT CASSLDPGVNSPLHF
TRBD2 TRBJ2-2 TRBV3-1/TRBV3-2 once TGTGCCAGCAGCCTGGACGGGAGGGCCACCGGGGAGCTGTTTTTT CASSLDGRATGELFF
. TRBJ1-1 TRBV2 . TGTGCCAGCAGTGTGGAGGTAACCACTGAAGCTTTCTTT CASSVEVTTEAFF
. TRBJ2-2 TRBV24-1 . TGTGCCATAGGGACTCCGAACACCGGGGAGCTGTTTTTT CAIGTPNTGELFF
. TRBJ1-3 TRBV3-1/TRBV3-2 . TGTGCCAGCAGCCAAGTGGTTCTACGGGGGAGACCTGGAAACACCATATATTTT CASSQVVLRGRPGNTIYF
TRBD2 TRBJ2-3 TRBV5-1 . TGCGCCAGCAGCTTGGCGGGGGGGGCAGATACGCAGTATTTT CASSLAGGADTQYF
. TRBJ2-2 TRBV5-6 . TGTGCCAGCAGCCTCCCGTTTGGGGAGCTGTTTTTT CASSLPFGELFF
. TRBJ1-1 TRBV28 . TGTGCCAGCAGTTTCCCAGGTATCACTGAAGCTTTCTTT CASSFPGITEAFF
. TRBJ1-4 TRBV5-1 . TGCGCCAGCAGCTTGGTCCCGGGATTCGAAAAACTGTTTTTT CASSLVPGFEKLFF
. TRBJ1-1 TRBV2 . TGTGCCAGCAGTGTTTTAGGGGGCACTGAAGCTTTCTTT CASSVLGGTEAFF
. TRBJ1-1 TRBV2 . TGTGCCAGCAGTGTGGAGGGATCGAACACTGAAGCTTTCTTT CASSVEGSNTEAFF
TRBD1 TRBJ2-1 TRBV15 . TGTGCCACCAGCAGAATGGCTGGACAGGGTCACAATGAGCAGTTCTTC CATSRMAGQGHNEQFF
. TRBJ2-7 TRBV3-1/TRBV3-2 . TGTGCCAGCAGCCAAGTGTCCAGGGCCCTCAAGTACTTC CASSQVSRALKYF
. TRBJ2-5 TRBV5-5 . TGTGCCAGCAGCTTGGCGGGAGTTTCAGGAGAGACCCAGTACTTC CASSLAGVSGETQYF
TRBD1 TRBJ2-3 TRBV24-1 . TGTGCCACCAGTGATCCGGGACAGGGGGCAGATACGCAGTATTTT CATSDPGQGADTQYF
TRBD1 TRBJ2-2 TRBV4-2 few TGTGCCAGCAGCCAAGGACAGGGGAGCACCGGGGAGCTGTTTTTT CASSQGQGSTGELFF
TRBD1 TRBJ1-5 TRBV7-9 . TGTGCCAGCAGCTTAGCGCTCGGACAGGGGATTCAGCCCCAGCATTTT CASSLALGQGIQPQHF
TRBD1 TRBJ1-2 TRBV7-2 . TGTGCCAGCAGGGGGGACAGGGGGCTTGGCTACACCTTC CASRGDRGLGYTF
. TRBJ2-2 TRBV5-1 few TGCGCCAGCAGCTACAGTAACACCGGGGAGCTGTTTTTT CASSYSNTGELFF
TRBD2 TRBJ2-3 TRBV3-1/TRBV3-2 . TGTGCCAGCAGCCAGGGACGCGGGGGGCCGCACACAGATACGCAGTATTTT CASSQGRGGPHTDTQYF
. TRBJ1-1 TRBV7-9 . TGTGCCAGCAGCAAAGGTGGGCAGGGGAGCACTGAAGCTTTCTTT CASSKGGQGSTEAFF
TRBD1 TRBJ1-1 TRBV5-4 . TGTGCCAGCAGCGACAGGGGGCGCGGGTACACTGAAGCTTTCTTT CASSDRGRGYTEAFF
. TRBJ1-6 TRBV2 . TGTGCCAGCAGATCTGGGACTGGGCGATCACCCCTCCACTTT CASRSGTGRSPLHF
TRBD1 TRBJ1-2 TRBV19 . TGTGCCAGTAGTAGGACAGGGGTTGGCTATGGCTACACCTTC CASSRTGVGYGYTF
TRBD1 TRBJ1-1 TRBV5-4 . TGTGCCAGCAGCTTGGGGACAGGGAACACTGAAGCTTTCTTT CASSLGTGNTEAFF
. TRBJ1-4 TRBV19 . TGTGCCAGCTCCTTGTCCAGGACTAATGAAAAACTGTTTTTT CASSLSRTNEKLFF
TRBD2 TRBJ2-7 TRBV5-6 once TGTGCCAGCAGCTTGGCCCTGACTAGCGGGACGATCTACGAGCAGTACTTC CASSLALTSGTIYEQYF
. TRBJ1-4 TRBV6-5 . TGTGCCAGCGAGACAGTGAGTAATGAAAAACTGTTTTTT CASETVSNEKLFF
TRBD2 TRBJ2-7 TRBV7-9 . TGTGCCAGCAGCCAAGGACTAGCGGGGAACGAGCAGTACTTC CASSQGLAGNEQYF
TRBD2 TRBJ2-1 TRBV30 . TGTGCCTGGAGTGCCGTAAGCGGGGGGTACAATGAGCAGTTCTTC CAWSAVSGGYNEQFF
TRBD2 TRBJ2-3 TRBV9 . TGTGCCAGCAGCGTAGGTTCGGGCGGGAGGGCCGTCCATACGCAGTATTTT CASSVGSGGRAVHTQYF